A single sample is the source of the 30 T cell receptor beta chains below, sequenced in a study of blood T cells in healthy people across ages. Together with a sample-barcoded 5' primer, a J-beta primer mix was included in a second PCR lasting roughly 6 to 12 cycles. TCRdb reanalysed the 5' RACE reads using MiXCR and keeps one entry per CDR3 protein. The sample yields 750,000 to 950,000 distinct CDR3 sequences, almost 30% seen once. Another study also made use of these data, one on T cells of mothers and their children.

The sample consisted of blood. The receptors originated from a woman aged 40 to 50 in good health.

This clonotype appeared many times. CDR3 residues: CASSPRQSQETQYF. The CDR3 coding sequence is TGTGCCAGCTCACCACGGCAGTCTCAAGAGACCCAGTACTTC. The J gene is TRBJ2-5, the V gene TRBV18; D is unclear. The CDR3 length is 14 residues. Germline assignment: CDR1 KGHSH and CDR2 LQKENI. The ends were cut back, 1 base at V and 2 bases at J, with 8 bases in the middle. Drawing the rest from reference TRBV18 and TRBJ2-5, the complete variable domain is NAGVMQNPRHLVRRRGQEARLRCSPMKGHSHVYWYRQLPEEGLKFMVYLQKENIIDESGMPKERFSAEFPKEGPSILRIQQVVRGDSAAYFCASSPRQSQETQYFGPGTRLLVL.

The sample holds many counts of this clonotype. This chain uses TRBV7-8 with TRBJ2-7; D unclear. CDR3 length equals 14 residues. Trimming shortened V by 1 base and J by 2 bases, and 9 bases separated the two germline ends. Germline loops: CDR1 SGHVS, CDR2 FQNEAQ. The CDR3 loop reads CASSLDSSAYEQYF. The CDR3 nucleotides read TGTGCCAGCAGCTTAGATAGCTCCGCCTACGAGCAGTACTTC.

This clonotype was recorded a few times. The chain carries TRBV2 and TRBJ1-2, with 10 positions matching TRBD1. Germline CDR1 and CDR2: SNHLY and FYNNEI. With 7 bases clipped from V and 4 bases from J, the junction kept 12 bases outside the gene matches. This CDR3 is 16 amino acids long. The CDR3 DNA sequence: TGTGCCAGCACCGAAACCGGGACAGGGGCTATCTATGGCTACACCTTC. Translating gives CASTETGTGAIYGYTF.

This CDR3 is CASSTDRGLSDSGANVLTF. The DNA for the CDR3 is TGTGCCAGCAGCACGGACAGGGGGCTTTCGGACTCTGGGGCCAACGTCCTGACTTTC. This sequence joins TRBV5-4 and TRBJ2-6, with 11 bases fitting TRBD1. V dropped 4 bases and J dropped 0; count of bases not matched to a gene: 9. Germline-derived CDR1 and CDR2 are SGHNT and YYREEE (reference sequence). The length of the CDR3 is 19 residues.

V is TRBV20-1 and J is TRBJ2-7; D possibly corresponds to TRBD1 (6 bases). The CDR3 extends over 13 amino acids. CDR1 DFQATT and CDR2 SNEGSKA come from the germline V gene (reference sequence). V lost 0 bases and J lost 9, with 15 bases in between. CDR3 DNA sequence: TGCAGTGCTAGAGATCGCCAGGGGTTGGTGCAGTACTTC. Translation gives CSARDRQGLVQYF.

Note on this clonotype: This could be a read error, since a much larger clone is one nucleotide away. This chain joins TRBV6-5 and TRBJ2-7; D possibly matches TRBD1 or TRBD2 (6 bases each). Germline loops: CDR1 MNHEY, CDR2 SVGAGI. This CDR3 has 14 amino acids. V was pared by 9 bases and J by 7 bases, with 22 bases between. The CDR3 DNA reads TGTGCCAGTAGGGGGGCTGGACTTTACAATGAGCAGTACTTC. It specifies CASRGAGLYNEQYF.

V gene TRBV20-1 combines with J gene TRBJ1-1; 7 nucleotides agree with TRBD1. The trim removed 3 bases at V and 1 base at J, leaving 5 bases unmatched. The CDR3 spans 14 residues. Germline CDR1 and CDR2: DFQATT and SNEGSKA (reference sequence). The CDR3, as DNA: TGCAGTGCTAGGGCCGGGACAGAGAACACTGAAGCTTTCTTT. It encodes CSARAGTENTEAFF.

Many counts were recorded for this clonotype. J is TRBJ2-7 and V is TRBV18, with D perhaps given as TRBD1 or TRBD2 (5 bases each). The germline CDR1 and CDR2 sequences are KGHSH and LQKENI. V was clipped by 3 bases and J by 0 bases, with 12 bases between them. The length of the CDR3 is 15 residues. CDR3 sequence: CASSPGTLSSYEQYF. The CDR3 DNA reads TGTGCCAGCTCACCTGGGACGTTGAGCTCCTACGAGCAGTACTTC.

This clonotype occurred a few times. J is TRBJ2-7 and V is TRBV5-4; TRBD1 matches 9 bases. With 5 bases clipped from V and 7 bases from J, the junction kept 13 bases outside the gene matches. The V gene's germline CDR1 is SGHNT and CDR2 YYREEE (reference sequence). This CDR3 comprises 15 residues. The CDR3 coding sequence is TGTGCCAGCAGGTATGGGGACAGGGAAAGGGAGGAGCAGTACTTC. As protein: CASRYGDREREEQYF. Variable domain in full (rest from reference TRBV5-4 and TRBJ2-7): ETGVTQSPTHLIKTRGQQVTLRCSSQSGHNTVSWYQQALGQGPQFIFQYYREEENGRGNFPPRFSGLQFPNYSSELNVNALELDDSALYLCASRYGDREREEQYFGPGTRLTVT.

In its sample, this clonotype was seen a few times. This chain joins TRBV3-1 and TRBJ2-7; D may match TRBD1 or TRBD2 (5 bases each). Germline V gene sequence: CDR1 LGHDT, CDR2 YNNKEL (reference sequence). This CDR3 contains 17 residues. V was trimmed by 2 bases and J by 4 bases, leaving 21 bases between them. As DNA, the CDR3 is TGTGCCAGCAGCCAAAGGGTTTGGTCGGGGCGTCGGTACGAGCAGTACTTC. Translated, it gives CASSQRVWSGRRYEQYF.

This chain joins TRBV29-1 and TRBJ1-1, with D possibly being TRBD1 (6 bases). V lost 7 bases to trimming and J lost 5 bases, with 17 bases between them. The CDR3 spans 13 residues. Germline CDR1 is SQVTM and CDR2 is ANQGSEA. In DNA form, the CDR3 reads TGCAGCGGAGGTGCAGGGGCTGGAACTGAAGCTTTCTTT. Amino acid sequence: CSGGAGAGTEAFF.

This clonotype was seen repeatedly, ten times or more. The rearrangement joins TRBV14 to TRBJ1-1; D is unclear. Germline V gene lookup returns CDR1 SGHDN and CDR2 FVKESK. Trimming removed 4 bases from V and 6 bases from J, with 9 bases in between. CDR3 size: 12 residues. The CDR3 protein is CASSRETPEAFF. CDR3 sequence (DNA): TGTGCCAGCAGCCGGGAAACTCCTGAAGCTTTCTTT.

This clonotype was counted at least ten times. The CDR3 loop is CSARDWGTGDIQYF. Written as DNA, the CDR3 is TGCAGTGCTAGAGATTGGGGAACAGGGGACATTCAGTACTTC. This chain links TRBV20-1 with TRBJ2-4, with 7 nucleotides matching TRBD1. This CDR3 has 14 residues. Germline CDR1 is DFQATT and CDR2 is SNEGSKA (reference sequence). The ends lost 0 bases at V and 8 bases at J; junction bases unmatched: 7.

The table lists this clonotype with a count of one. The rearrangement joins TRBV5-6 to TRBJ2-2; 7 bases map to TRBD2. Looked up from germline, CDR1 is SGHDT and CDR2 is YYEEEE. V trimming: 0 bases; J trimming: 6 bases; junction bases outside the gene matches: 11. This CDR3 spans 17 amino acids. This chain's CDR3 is CASSLASGSGVAGELFF. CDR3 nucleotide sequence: TGTGCCAGCAGCTTGGCCTCCGGAAGCGGGGTCGCCGGGGAGCTGTTTTTT.

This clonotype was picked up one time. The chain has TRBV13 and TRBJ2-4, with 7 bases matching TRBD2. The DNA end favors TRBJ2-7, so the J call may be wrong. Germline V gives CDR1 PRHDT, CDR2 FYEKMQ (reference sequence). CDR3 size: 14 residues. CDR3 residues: CASSLASGYYEQYF. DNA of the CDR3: TGTGCCAGCAGCTTGGCTAGCGGATACTACGAGCAGTACTTC.

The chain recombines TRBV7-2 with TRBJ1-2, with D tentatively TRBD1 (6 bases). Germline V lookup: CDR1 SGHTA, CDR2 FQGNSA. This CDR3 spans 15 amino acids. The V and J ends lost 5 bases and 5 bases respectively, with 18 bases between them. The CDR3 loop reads CASSPGWNRDYGYTF. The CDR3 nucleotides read TGTGCCAGCAGCCCAGGGTGGAACAGGGATTATGGCTACACCTTC. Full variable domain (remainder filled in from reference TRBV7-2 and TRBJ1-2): GAGVSQSPSNKVTEKGKDVELRCDPISGHTALYWYRQSLGQGLEFLIYFQGNSAPDKSGLPSDRFSAERTGGSVSTLTIQRTQQEDSAVYLCASSPGWNRDYGYTFGSGTRLTVV.

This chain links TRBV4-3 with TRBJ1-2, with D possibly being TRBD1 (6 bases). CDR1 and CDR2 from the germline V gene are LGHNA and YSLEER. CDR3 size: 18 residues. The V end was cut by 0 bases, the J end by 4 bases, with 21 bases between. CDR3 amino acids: CASSQDLNRGLGGYGYTF. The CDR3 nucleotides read TGCGCCAGCAGCCAAGATTTAAATCGGGGGCTCGGAGGCTATGGCTACACCTTC.

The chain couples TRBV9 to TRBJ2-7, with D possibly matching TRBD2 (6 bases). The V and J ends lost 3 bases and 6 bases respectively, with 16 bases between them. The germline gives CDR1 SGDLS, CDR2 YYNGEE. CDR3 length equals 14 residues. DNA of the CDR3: TGTGCCAGCAGCGGCCGGGGGAGACTACTCGAGCAGTACTTC. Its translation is CASSGRGRLLEQYF.

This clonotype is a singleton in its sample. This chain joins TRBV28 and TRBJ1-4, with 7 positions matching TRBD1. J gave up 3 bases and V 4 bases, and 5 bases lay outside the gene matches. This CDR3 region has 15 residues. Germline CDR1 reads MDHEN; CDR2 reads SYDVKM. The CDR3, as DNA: TGTGCCAGCAGTTCTACAGGGGCCCCTAATGAAAAACTGTTTTTT. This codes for CASSSTGAPNEKLFF. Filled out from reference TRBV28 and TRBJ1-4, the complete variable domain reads DVKVTQSSRYLVKRTGEKVFLECVQDMDHENMFWYRQDPGLGLRLIYFSYDVKMKEKGDIPEGYSVSREKKERFSLILESASTNQTSMYLCASSSTGAPNEKLFFGSGTQLSVL.

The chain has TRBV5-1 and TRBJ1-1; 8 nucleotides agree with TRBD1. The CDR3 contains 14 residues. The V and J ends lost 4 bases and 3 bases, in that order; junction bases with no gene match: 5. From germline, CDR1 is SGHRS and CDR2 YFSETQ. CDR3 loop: CASSPDREDTEAFF. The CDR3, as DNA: TGCGCCAGCAGCCCGGACAGGGAGGACACTGAAGCTTTCTTT.

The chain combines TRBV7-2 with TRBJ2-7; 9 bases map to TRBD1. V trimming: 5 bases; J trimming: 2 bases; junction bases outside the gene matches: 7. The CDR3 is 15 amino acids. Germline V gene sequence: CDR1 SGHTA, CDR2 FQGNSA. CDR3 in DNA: TGTGCCAGCAGCGACCCGGGACAGGGTCCCTACGAGCAGTACTTC. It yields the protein CASSDPGQGPYEQYF.

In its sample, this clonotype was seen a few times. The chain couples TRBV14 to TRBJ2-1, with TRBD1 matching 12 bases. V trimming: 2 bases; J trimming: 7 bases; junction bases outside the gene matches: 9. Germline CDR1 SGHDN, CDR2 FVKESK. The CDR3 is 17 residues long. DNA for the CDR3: TGTGCCAGCAGCCAACGACAGCCGGGACAGGGGGCAAATGAGCAGTTCTTC. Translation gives CASSQRQPGQGANEQFF.

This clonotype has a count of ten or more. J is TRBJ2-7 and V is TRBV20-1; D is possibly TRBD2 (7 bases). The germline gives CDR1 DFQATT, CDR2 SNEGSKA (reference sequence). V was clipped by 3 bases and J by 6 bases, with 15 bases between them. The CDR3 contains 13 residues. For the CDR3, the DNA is TGCAGTGCTAGGGGGACTACAGGGTCCGAGCAGTACTTC. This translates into CSARGTTGSEQYF.

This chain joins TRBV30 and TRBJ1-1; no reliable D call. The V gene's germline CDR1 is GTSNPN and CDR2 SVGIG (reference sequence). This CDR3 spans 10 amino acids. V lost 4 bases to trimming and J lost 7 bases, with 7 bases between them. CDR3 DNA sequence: TGTGCCTGGAAAAGGGTTGAAGCTTTCTTT. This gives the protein CAWKRVEAFF.

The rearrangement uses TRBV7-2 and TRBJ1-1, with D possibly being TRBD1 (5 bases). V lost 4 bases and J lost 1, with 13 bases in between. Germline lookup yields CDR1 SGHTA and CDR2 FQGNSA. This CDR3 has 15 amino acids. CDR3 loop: CASSSQGTSNTEAFF. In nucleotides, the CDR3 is TGTGCCAGCAGCTCCCAAGGGACCTCGAACACTGAAGCTTTCTTT.

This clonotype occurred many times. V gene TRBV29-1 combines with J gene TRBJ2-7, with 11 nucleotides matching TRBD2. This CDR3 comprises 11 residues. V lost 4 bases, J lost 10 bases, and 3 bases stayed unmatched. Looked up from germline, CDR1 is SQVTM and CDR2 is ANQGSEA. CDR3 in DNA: TGCAGCGTTGGGACTAGCGGGTCACAGTACTTC. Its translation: CSVGTSGSQYF.

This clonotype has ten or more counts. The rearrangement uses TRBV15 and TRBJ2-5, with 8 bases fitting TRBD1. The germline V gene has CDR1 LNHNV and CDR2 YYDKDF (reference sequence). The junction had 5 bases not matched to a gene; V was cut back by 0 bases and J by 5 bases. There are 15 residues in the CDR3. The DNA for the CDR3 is TGTGCCACCAGCAGAGACAGGGGGCGCCTCGAGACCCAGTACTTC. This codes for CATSRDRGRLETQYF.

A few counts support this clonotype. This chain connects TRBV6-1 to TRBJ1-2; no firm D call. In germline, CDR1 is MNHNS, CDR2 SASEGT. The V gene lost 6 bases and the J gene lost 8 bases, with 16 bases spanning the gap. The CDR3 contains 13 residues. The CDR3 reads CASRREYAGGYTF. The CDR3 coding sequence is TGTGCCAGCAGGCGCGAGTACGCGGGCGGCTACACCTTC.

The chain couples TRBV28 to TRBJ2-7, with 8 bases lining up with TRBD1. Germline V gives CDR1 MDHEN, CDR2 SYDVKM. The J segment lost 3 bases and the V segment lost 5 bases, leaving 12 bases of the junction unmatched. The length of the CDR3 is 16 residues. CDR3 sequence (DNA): TGTGCCAGCAGTCCTAACCGGGACAGGTGGAACTACGAGCAGTACTTC. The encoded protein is CASSPNRDRWNYEQYF.

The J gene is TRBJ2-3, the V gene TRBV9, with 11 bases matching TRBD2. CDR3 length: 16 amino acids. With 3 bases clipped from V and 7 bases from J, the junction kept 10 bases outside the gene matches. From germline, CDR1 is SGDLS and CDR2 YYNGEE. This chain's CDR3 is CASSARLAGGMYTQYF. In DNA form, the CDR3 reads TGTGCCAGCAGCGCCCGTCTAGCGGGGGGAATGTATACGCAGTATTTT.